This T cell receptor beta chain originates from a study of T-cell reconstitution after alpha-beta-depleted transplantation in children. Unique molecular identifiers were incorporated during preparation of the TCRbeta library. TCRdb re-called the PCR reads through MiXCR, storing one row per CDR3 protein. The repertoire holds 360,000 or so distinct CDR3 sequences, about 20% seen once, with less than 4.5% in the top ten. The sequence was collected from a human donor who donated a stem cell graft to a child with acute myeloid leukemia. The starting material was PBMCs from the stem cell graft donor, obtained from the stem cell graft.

The CDR3 coding sequence is TGCGCCAGCAGCTCAGCCACAGGGGCCTACGAGCAGTACTTC. It translates to CASSSATGAYEQYF. This sequence joins TRBV5-1 and TRBJ2-7; the match to TRBD1 covers 7 bases. The CDR3 is 14 residues long. Germline trimming cut 3 bases from V and 2 bases from J; bases unmatched to any gene: 5. Looked up from germline, CDR1 is SGHRS and CDR2 is YFSETQ.